This T cell receptor beta chain was retrieved from a study of T cell repertoires in cytomegalovirus infection. Study background: Well-studied HLA-B-restricted epitopes and recently identified HLA-C-restricted epitopes of CMV were both used in the study. In public TCR beta signatures, there were indications of both CMV infection and matching HLA type.

CDR3 length: 13 residues. Per germline, CDR1 DFQATT and CDR2 SNEGSKA (reference sequence). Germline trimming cut 3 bases from V and 6 bases from J; bases unmatched to any gene: 7. Using its own MiXCR run on the reads, TCRdb lists one record per CDR3 protein. The sample records about half a million distinct CDR3 sequences, about 44% being singletons. Study results and caveats: Identification of carriers of CMV plus the relevant HLA was achieved through cumulative public TCR beta family frequency. The ex vivo response showed dominance by HLA-C-restricted CMV-specific TCR beta clonotypes.

Comment on this clonotype: Its antigen is undetermined.

The receptor comes from a human donor in good health (CMV status not recorded). Some clones in this sample may be carry-over from other donors' samples. The sample here was cultured PBMCs, taken from culture after CMV antigen stimulation. This chain links TRBV20-1 with TRBJ2-7; 8 nucleotides line up with TRBD2. The CDR3 sequence is CSARSGLVAEQYF. The CDR3 bases are TGCAGTGCTAGGTCGGGACTAGTTGCCGAGCAGTACTTC.